This TCR beta chain stems from a study of blood T cell repertoires in COVID-19. As for the study in general: PBMCs, B-cell-depleted T cells, or T cells provided the cDNA or gDNA that made up the material.

Study processing details: Nucleated cell counts were estimated from reference gene primer amplification. The table came from immunoSEQ multiplex PCR; TCRdb's copy has only in-frame clones and leaves some out. V and J calls and clone size are those listed in that table; D and trimming were worked out from the DNA. The sample has around 240,000 clones; 70% to 90% are singletons. The CDR3 has 14 residues. CDR1 is MRHNA, CDR2 SNTAGT, per germline. The V end was cut by 4 bases, the J end by 7 bases, with 16 bases between. Sequenced input: peripheral blood. This chain connects TRBV6-4 to TRBJ1-2; D gene unclear. The receptor was derived from a man aged 35 to 55 with acute or convalescent COVID-19. The CDR3 nucleotides are TGTGCCAGCAGTGCCCAGGAGGGTATCGGTGGCTACACCTTC. It is translated as CASSAQEGIGGYTF.